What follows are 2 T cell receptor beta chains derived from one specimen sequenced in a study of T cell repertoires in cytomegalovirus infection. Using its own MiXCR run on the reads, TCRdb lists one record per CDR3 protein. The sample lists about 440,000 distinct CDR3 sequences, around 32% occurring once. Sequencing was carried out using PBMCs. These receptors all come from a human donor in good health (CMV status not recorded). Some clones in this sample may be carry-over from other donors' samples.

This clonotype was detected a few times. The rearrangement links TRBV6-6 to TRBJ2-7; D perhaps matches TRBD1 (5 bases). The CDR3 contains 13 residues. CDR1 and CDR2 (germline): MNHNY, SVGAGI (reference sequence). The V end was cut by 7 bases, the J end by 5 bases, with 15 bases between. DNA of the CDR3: TGTGCCAGCATAGGGCTCAGGGCACACGAGCAGTACTTC. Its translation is CASIGLRAHEQYF.

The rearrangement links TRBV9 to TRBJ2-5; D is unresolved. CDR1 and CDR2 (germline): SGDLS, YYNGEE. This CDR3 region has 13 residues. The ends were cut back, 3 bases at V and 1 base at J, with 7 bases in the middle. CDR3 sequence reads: CASSAGFQETQYF. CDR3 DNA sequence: TGTGCCAGCAGCGCCGGCTTCCAAGAGACCCAGTACTTC.